This entry features one T cell receptor beta chain sequence. Its target is unknown. This entry comes from a study of cytomegalovirus exposure and HLA in healthy donors. The PCR ran on 60 Vbeta and 13 Jbeta primers. TCRdb's table, derived via immunoSEQ multiplex PCR, lists solely in-frame clones and lacks some. Of some 250,000 clones listed, 70% to 90% are singletons. The length of the CDR3 is 16 residues. V trimming: 4 bases; J trimming: 0 bases; junction bases outside the gene matches: 2. The germline CDR1 and CDR2 sequences are SGHNT and YYREEE (reference sequence). General study findings and limits: Relative to equally common others, HLA-associated TCR beta chains showed greater clonal expansion in a later analysis. Fewer N-insertions than the roughly 670-donor mean were reportedly shown by an Asian-associated ancestry cluster in a later analysis.

Sample: PBMCs. The chain employs TRBV5-4 and TRBJ2-3, with TRBD2 matching 13 bases. The TCR sequence derives from a woman in her sixties in good health and CMV-seropositive. CDR3 coding DNA: TGTGCCAGCAGCCGGACTAGCGGGAGTAGCACAGATACGCAGTATTTT. It translates to CASSRTSGSSTDTQYF. Full variable domain (outside the CDR3, taken from reference TRBV5-4 and TRBJ2-3): ETGVTQSPTHLIKTRGQQVTLRCSSQSGHNTVSWYQQALGQGPQFIFQYYREEENGRGNFPPRFSGLQFPNYSSELNVNALELDDSALYLCASSRTSGSSTDTQYFGPGTRLTVL.